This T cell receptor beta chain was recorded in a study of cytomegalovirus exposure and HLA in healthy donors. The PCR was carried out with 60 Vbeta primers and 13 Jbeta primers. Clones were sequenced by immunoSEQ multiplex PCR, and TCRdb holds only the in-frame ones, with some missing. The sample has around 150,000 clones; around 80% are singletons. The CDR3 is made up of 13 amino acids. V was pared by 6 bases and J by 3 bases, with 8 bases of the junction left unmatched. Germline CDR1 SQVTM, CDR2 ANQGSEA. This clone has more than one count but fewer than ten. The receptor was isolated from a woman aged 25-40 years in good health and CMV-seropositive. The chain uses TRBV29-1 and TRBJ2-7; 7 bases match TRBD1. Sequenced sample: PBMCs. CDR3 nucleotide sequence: TGCAGCGTCTGGGAACAGGGGCTCTACGAGCAGTACTTC. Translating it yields CSVWEQGLYEQYF.